Included here is one TCR beta chain sequence, with context. As yet, its antigen is unknown. The same CDR3 arises from other DNA sequences in this sample as well. The CDR3 runs to 13 residues. V was cut by 0 bases and J by 3 bases, with 4 bases left in between. Germline V gene sequence: CDR1 SGHNT, CDR2 YYREEE (reference sequence). Clones were read by immunoSEQ multiplex PCR, and TCRdb kept only the in-frame ones, dropping some. Of hundreds of thousands of clones listed, approximately 96% are singletons. The data derive from a study of shared clonotypes between healthy human individuals. Whole-study findings and limits: Unshared clonotypes carried lower generation probabilities than those common to all four donors. Approximately 4.6% of naive CD4 clonotypes were common to a handful of donors. Incompleteness in sorted-subset sequencing, despite large depth, was shown by rarefaction.

Naive CD8 isolation took CD45RO-negative cells positively selected for CCR7 and excluded terminally differentiated effector memory CD45RA+ cells. Sequenced material: naive CD8+ T cells sorted from blood. The chain employs TRBV5-4 and TRBJ2-1; D gene unclear. This sequence originates from a woman in her twenties or thirties in good health. The CDR3 nucleotides are TGTGCCAGCAGCTTGGATAGCTACAATGAGCAGTTCTTC. Translation gives CASSLDSYNEQFF.